Reported below is one T cell receptor (beta chain). Its antigen is unknown. Germline-derived CDR1 and CDR2 are LGHNA and YSLEER. The CDR3 runs to 18 residues. These data are taken from a study of CXCR3-negative and CXCR3-positive naive CD8 T cells. The TRB libraries of cDNA were built by UMI-labeled 5' RACE. TCRdb reanalyzed the 5' RACE reads, giving one entry per CDR3 protein sequence and no DNA. The repertoire shows nearly 90,000 distinct CDR3 sequences; the top ten hold less than 0.85%. The study, taken as a whole, reports: When CXCR3-positive naive cells were set against CXCR3-negative naive cells, the former had more hydrophobic TRB CDR3s.

The chain links TRBV4-3 to TRBJ1-1; the TCRdb D gene call, TRBD1, has no DNA to confirm it. The sample comprised naive CXCR3+ CD8+ T cells from blood. The subset is: CD45RO-CCR7+CD27+CD95- naive CD8+ T cells expressing CXCR3 (TNR3+). The receptor's source is a human donor in good health. Some clones in this sample may be carry-over from other donors' samples. The CDR3 reads CASSQRLRDHPAGTEAFF.